The sequence of this TCR beta chain was determined in a study of T cell responses to AZD1222 COVID-19 vaccine. At the level of the study: It was second doses at about 4 or about 12 weeks that were pooled. Study-wide results and caveats: Among those given AZD1222, only 6 or 7 were seropositive at baseline. Females made up more of the donors, who were largely white British, and clonal diversity may have come out too low.

CDR3 length: 14 amino acids. J was trimmed by 8 bases and V by 3 bases; bases with no gene match: 7. Germline-derived CDR1 and CDR2 are LGHDT and YNNKEL (reference sequence). Concerning this clone itself: Its antigen is as yet unknown.

Assay used: immunoSEQ multiplex PCR; TCRdb lists only in-frame clones, some missing. The top ten clones hold 5% to 7% of a sample with more than 150,000 clones, about 90% of them seen once. This rearrangement joins TRBV3-1 (or the pseudogene TRBV3-2) to TRBJ1-5; 7 bases match TRBD1. The TCR sequence derives from an adult in good health. The material sequenced was peripheral blood, taken on day 0 of AZD1222 vaccination. CDR3: CASSQGQTLKPQHF. In nucleotides, the CDR3 is TGTGCCAGCAGCCAGGGACAGACCCTTAAGCCCCAGCATTTT.